Presented here are 7 T cell receptor beta chains from one specimen sequenced in a study of CD8+ T cells in alopecia areata. Extracted from the samples, RNA was reverse transcribed into cDNA to serve as the sequencing template. Libraries were prepared by immunoSEQ multiplex PCR; TCRdb keeps only in-frame clonotypes and omits some of them. Listed here are 90,000 to 130,000 clones without any singletons, the top ten holding about 20%. The sequencing sample was made of lesional skin. These receptors all stem from a C3H/HeJ mouse with alopecia areata. This strain has MHC haplotype H2-k.

For this clone: Gene labels here are mouse ones. From the germline J gene comes the end of the CDR3, since the read stops 4 residues before it. This rearrangement joins TRBV19 to TRBJ2-4; 12 positions match TRBD2. The germline gives CDR1 FNHDT, CDR2 SITEND (reference sequence). The CDR3 length is 14 residues. The CDR3 region is CASSRLGGLNTLYF. The sequenced CDR3 bases are TGTGCCAGCAGCCGACTGGGGGGGCTGAAC.

This clone was seen ten or more times. Gene names denote mouse genes. The read ends 4 residues shy of where the CDR3 ends; the end is completed using the germline J gene. This chain links TRBV13-3 with TRBJ1-1; TRBD1 agrees at 8 bases. Germline V lookup: CDR1 NNHDY, CDR2 SYVADS. The length of the CDR3 is 12 residues. J was trimmed by 3 bases and V by 9 bases; bases with no gene match: 4. The CDR3 bases that were read are TGTGCCACAGGGGGCGCGGACACA. Residues: CATGGADT. The complete CDR3 reads CATGGADTEVFF.

Only a few counts were recorded for this clone. Gene names denote mouse genes. The CDR3 extends 4 residues past the end of the read, so its final part is completed from the germline J gene. The V call is TRBV13-3, the J call TRBJ1-4; 8 bases align to TRBD1. Germline values: CDR1 NNHDY, CDR2 SYVADS. The CDR3 is 15 residues long. The chain's CDR3 is CASSDDTGGSERLFF. CDR3 DNA (partial): TGTGCCAGCAGTGATGATACAGGGGGAAGCGAA.

For this clone: Gene names refer to mouse genes. The read falls 4 residues short of the CDR3 end, and the missing part is taken from the germline J gene. The chain recombines TRBV13-3 with TRBJ1-1; TRBD1 aligns across 7 bases. Germline V gives CDR1 NNHDY, CDR2 SYVADS. The V gene end was trimmed by 0 bases and the J gene end by 0 bases; junction bases not matched to a gene: 2. The CDR3 covers 15 residues. The CDR3 is CASSDVTGANTEVFF. CDR3 DNA, as far as it was read: TGTGCCAGCAGTGATGTTACAGGGGCAAACACA.

This clone was seen only a few times. Genes and germline come from the mouse. Incomplete CDR3 DNA: TGTGCCAGCAGTGATCAGGAAACAAACTCC. Amino acids: CASSDQETNS. The whole CDR3 is CASSDQETNSDYTF. The chain recombines TRBV13-1 with TRBJ1-2, with D uncertain. The read terminates 4 residues before the CDR3 end, so the remaining end is supplied by the germline J gene. V was cut by 1 base and J by 0 bases, with 7 bases left in between. This CDR3 is built from 14 residues. CDR1 NSHNY and CDR2 SYGAGN come from the germline V gene.

This clone has more than one count but fewer than ten. The gene names given are mouse names. The CDR3 is cut off 4 residues early in the read; its end comes from the germline J gene. The chain has TRBV13-3 and TRBJ1-2, with TRBD1 matching over 10 bases. Germline CDR1 reads NNHDY; CDR2 reads SYVADS. V dropped 0 bases and J dropped 3; count of bases not matched to a gene: 2. The CDR3 contains 15 residues. The CDR3 protein is CASSDGQGADSDYTF. Incomplete CDR3 DNA: TGTGCCAGCAGTGATGGACAGGGGGCTGACTCC.

This clone came up a few times. Germline and genes: mouse. Sequencing ends 4 residues short of the CDR3 end; the germline J gene provides the rest. The V gene is TRBV1, the J gene TRBJ2-1, with a possible D match to TRBD2 (6 bases). Germline V gene sequence: CDR1 NSQYPW, CDR2 LRSPGD (reference sequence). The CDR3 contains 13 residues. V lost 1 base to trimming and J lost 6 bases, with 7 bases between them. CDR3 DNA (partial): TGCACCTGCAGTGCAGCTGGGGCTGCT. Its translation is CTCSAAGAA. Given in full, the CDR3 is CTCSAAGAAEQFF.